Each of the 3 T cell receptor beta chains below was sequenced from the same sample in a study of T-cell memory formation after mild COVID-19. TCRdb ran MiXCR on the 5' RACE reads and lists one entry per CDR3 protein. The sample lists approximately 290,000 distinct CDR3 sequences; just under 20% were seen once. What was sequenced was PBMCs or a T cell subset sorted from them (not recorded which). All receptors derive from a man in his late teens or twenties who had mild COVID-19 (a few samples of this study predate the infection). Cell type and time point are not known.

This clonotype was seen a handful of times. The gene calls are TRBV7-8 and TRBJ2-5, with D possibly TRBD2 on 7 matching bases. The CDR3 loop spans 15 amino acids. V lost 1 base and J lost 5, with 14 bases in between. Germline lookup yields CDR1 SGHVS and CDR2 FQNEAQ. The CDR3 sequence: CASSLVRGGPETQYF. DNA for the CDR3: TGTGCCAGCAGCTTAGTCAGGGGAGGGCCTGAGACCCAGTACTTC.

This rearrangement joins TRBV9 to TRBJ1-2; TRBD1 might be the D (6 bases). Trimming removed 1 base at V and 4 bases at J, with 11 bases between. Germline CDR1 reads SGDLS; CDR2 reads YYNGEE. The CDR3 is made up of 14 amino acids. As DNA, the CDR3 is TGTGCCAGCAGCGTAACGGCGGGGGCCTATGGCTACACCTTC. Residues: CASSVTAGAYGYTF.

In this sample, this clonotype turned up a few times. The genes are TRBV29-1 and TRBJ2-3; D is unclear. This CDR3 region has 10 residues. Germline V gives CDR1 SQVTM, CDR2 ANQGSEA. V lost 4 bases and J lost 2, with 1 base in between. The CDR3 DNA follows: TGCAGCGTTGCCACAGATACGCAGTATTTT. Translated: CSVATDTQYF.